This paragraph reports one TCR beta chain. Antigen: not known. These data originate in a study of blood T cells in healthy people across ages. Findings and limits, study-wide: Getting older went along with TCR beta diversity per million T cells dropping roughly linearly. From one million sequenced T cells, diversity estimates were lower bounds. Both naive CD4+ cell counts and diversity were greater in long-lived donors than in aged donors.

Combining a sample-barcoded 5' primer with a J-beta primer mix, a second PCR ran for about 6 to 11 cycles. A 12-random-nucleotide template-switch adaptor tagged each cDNA molecule. TCRdb used MiXCR to reprocess the 5' RACE reads, holding one entry per CDR3 protein. Among fewer than 2,000,000 distinct CDR3 sequences listed, roughly 30% were seen once. V dropped 2 bases and J dropped 6; count of bases not matched to a gene: 9. The CDR3 covers 16 residues. Germline CDR1 SGHNT, CDR2 YENEEA. This chain links TRBV11-3 with TRBJ2-1; 8 bases map to TRBD1. The clonotype was recovered from a woman aged 25 to 39 in good health. The material sequenced was blood. The CDR3 nucleotides are TGTGCCAGCAGCTTAAGCCGGACAGGGATCAGCAATGAGCAGTTCTTC. Protein product: CASSLSRTGISNEQFF.